This is a list of T cell receptor beta chains from one sample in a study of blood T cell repertoires in COVID-19. The table came from immunoSEQ multiplex PCR; TCRdb's copy has only in-frame clones and leaves some out. The sample lists 30,000 to 50,000 clones; about 82% were seen once. The sample comprised peripheral blood. The origin of the receptors is a human donor in a cohort sampled during active COVID-19. Both conserved end residues are part of each CDR3. The D gene is left open where the match is weak. Not all rows give a size; the values are once, few, many and, for expanded clones, a class.

D gene: TRBD2
clone size: many
J gene: TRBJ2-1
CDR3 length: 15
V gene: TRBV3-1/TRBV3-2
CDR3 DNA: TGTGCCAGCAGCCAACGTAGCGGGAGAACGAATGAGCAGTTCTTC
CDR3 protein: CASSQRSGRTNEQFF

D gene: .
clone size: .
J gene: TRBJ1-1
CDR3 length: 13
V gene: TRBV30
CDR3 DNA: TGTGCCTGGAGTGTATCAGGGGCCGGTAGGGCTTTCTTT
CDR3 protein: CAWSVSGAGRAFF

D gene: TRBD1
clone size: few
J gene: TRBJ2-7
CDR3 length: 13
V gene: TRBV11-2
CDR3 DNA: TGTGCCAGCAGAAACCAGGGGGCGGAGGGGCAGTACTTC
CDR3 protein: CASRNQGAEGQYF

D gene: TRBD2
clone size: .
J gene: TRBJ2-3
CDR3 length: 16
V gene: TRBV30
CDR3 DNA: TGTGCCTGGAGTATCCAGACCCGCGGGGGGTCAGATACGCAGTATTTT
CDR3 protein: CAWSIQTRGGSDTQYF

D gene: TRBD1
clone size: .
J gene: TRBJ1-1
CDR3 length: 14
V gene: TRBV7-9
CDR3 DNA: TGTGCCAGCAGCTTAGCGAGCGACAGGGCGAAAGCTTTCTTT
CDR3 protein: CASSLASDRAKAFF

D gene: TRBD1
clone size: .
J gene: TRBJ2-2
CDR3 length: 16
V gene: TRBV9
CDR3 DNA: TGTGCCAGCAGCGTAGCTTCATGGACAGGGTCCGGGGAGCTGTTTTTT
CDR3 protein: CASSVASWTGSGELFF

D gene: .
clone size: .
J gene: TRBJ2-1
CDR3 length: 13
V gene: TRBV4-3
CDR3 DNA: TGCGCCAGCAGCAAGACAGAACACAATGAGCAGTTCTTC
CDR3 protein: CASSKTEHNEQFF

D gene: .
clone size: .
J gene: TRBJ1-5
CDR3 length: 16
V gene: TRBV24-1
CDR3 DNA: TGTGCCACCAGTGATTTCAAGGGAGAGGGGGTTCAGCCCCAGCATTTT
CDR3 protein: CATSDFKGEGVQPQHF

D gene: .
clone size: .
J gene: TRBJ2-3
CDR3 length: 14
V gene: TRBV9
CDR3 DNA: TGTGCCAGCAGCGTAGTAGATACGGTACCTACGCAGTATTTT
CDR3 protein: CASSVVDTVPTQYF

D gene: .
clone size: .
J gene: TRBJ2-7
CDR3 length: 14
V gene: TRBV30
CDR3 DNA: TGTGCCTGGAGTGTGGGGGGGGGCTTCTACGAGCAGTACTTC
CDR3 protein: CAWSVGGGFYEQYF

D gene: .
clone size: once
J gene: TRBJ1-1
CDR3 length: 16
V gene: TRBV19
CDR3 DNA: TGTGCCAGTAGTACGGGAGTGAGCACTCTGAACACTGAAGCTTTCTTT
CDR3 protein: CASSTGVSTLNTEAFF

D gene: .
clone size: .
J gene: TRBJ2-1
CDR3 length: 12
V gene: TRBV18
CDR3 DNA: TGTGCCAGCTCACCCGGAGTAAATGAGCAGTTCTTC
CDR3 protein: CASSPGVNEQFF

D gene: TRBD2
clone size: .
J gene: TRBJ2-1
CDR3 length: 16
V gene: TRBV4-2
CDR3 DNA: TGTGCCAGCAGCCAAGAGGGGGCTAGCGGGCACAATGAGCAGTTCTTC
CDR3 protein: CASSQEGASGHNEQFF

D gene: .
clone size: .
J gene: TRBJ2-6
CDR3 length: 14
V gene: TRBV5-5
CDR3 DNA: TGTGCCAGCAGGGTCGACTTTGGGGCCAACGTCCTGACTTTC
CDR3 protein: CASRVDFGANVLTF

D gene: .
clone size: .
J gene: TRBJ1-4
CDR3 length: 14
V gene: TRBV18
CDR3 DNA: TGTGCCAGCTCCCTAAAAGCAACTAATGAAAAACTGTTTTTT
CDR3 protein: CASSLKATNEKLFF

D gene: .
clone size: .
J gene: TRBJ2-3
CDR3 length: 14
V gene: TRBV14
CDR3 DNA: TGTGCCAGCAGCCCAAATGGGGCTACAGATACGCAGTATTTT
CDR3 protein: CASSPNGATDTQYF

D gene: .
clone size: .
J gene: TRBJ2-5
CDR3 length: 15
V gene: TRBV11-3
CDR3 DNA: TGTGCCAGCAGCTTAATGAGCGGCCCACAAGAGACCCAGTACTTC
CDR3 protein: CASSLMSGPQETQYF

D gene: TRBD2
clone size: .
J gene: TRBJ2-7
CDR3 length: 13
V gene: TRBV30
CDR3 DNA: TGTGCCTGGAGTGTAGGCGGGAGCTACGAGCAGTACTTC
CDR3 protein: CAWSVGGSYEQYF

D gene: TRBD2
clone size: .
J gene: TRBJ2-5
CDR3 length: 17
V gene: TRBV10-3
CDR3 DNA: TGTGCCATCAGTGAGTCTCTGCGGGAGGGCCTGGCGAAGACCCAGTACTTC
CDR3 protein: CAISESLREGLAKTQYF

D gene: TRBD2
clone size: .
J gene: TRBJ2-1
CDR3 length: 17
V gene: TRBV5-4
CDR3 DNA: TGTGCCAGCAGCCCCAGGACTAGCGGGTTAACCTACAATGAGCAGTTCTTC
CDR3 protein: CASSPRTSGLTYNEQFF

D gene: .
clone size: once
J gene: TRBJ2-5
CDR3 length: 11
V gene: TRBV19
CDR3 DNA: TGTGCTCGACCCGGGTGGGAGACCCAGTACTTC
CDR3 protein: CARPGWETQYF

D gene: .
clone size: .
J gene: TRBJ1-2
CDR3 length: 13
V gene: TRBV14
CDR3 DNA: TGTGCCAGCAGCCAAGTCATTAACTATGGCTACACCTTC
CDR3 protein: CASSQVINYGYTF

D gene: .
clone size: .
J gene: TRBJ1-5
CDR3 length: 16
V gene: TRBV19
CDR3 DNA: TGTGCCAGTAGACGGGGACTCACCGACGGCAATCAGCCCCAGCATTTT
CDR3 protein: CASRRGLTDGNQPQHF

D gene: TRBD2
clone size: .
J gene: TRBJ2-1
CDR3 length: 15
V gene: TRBV9
CDR3 DNA: TGTGCCAGCAGCGAGGGACTAGCGGTCCACAATGAGCAGTTCTTC
CDR3 protein: CASSEGLAVHNEQFF

D gene: .
clone size: once
J gene: TRBJ1-6
CDR3 length: 13
V gene: TRBV6-5
CDR3 DNA: TGTGCCAGCAAGGTCAGGGTGGATTCACCCCTCCACTTT
CDR3 protein: CASKVRVDSPLHF

D gene: .
clone size: .
J gene: TRBJ2-5
CDR3 length: 15
V gene: TRBV15
CDR3 DNA: TGTGCCACCAGCAGAGAGACCGAGCGGAAAGAGACCCAGTACTTC
CDR3 protein: CATSRETERKETQYF

D gene: .
clone size: .
J gene: TRBJ1-5
CDR3 length: 15
V gene: TRBV5-1
CDR3 DNA: TGCGCCAGCAGCTTGGGGGGGCTGAGCAATCAGCCCCAGCATTTT
CDR3 protein: CASSLGGLSNQPQHF